This is a list of T cell receptor beta chains from one sample in a study of blood T cell repertoires in COVID-19. Using immunoSEQ multiplex PCR, the repertoire was profiled, and TCRdb retains in-frame clones only, with some absent. The sample carries around 180,000 clones, about 87% recorded once. Sequenced material: peripheral blood. These receptors all come from a man aged 55 to 69 with acute or convalescent COVID-19. CDR3s include the opening cysteine and the closing phenylalanine or tryptophan. The D gene is left open where the match is weak. Rows may omit the clone size; those that give it use once, few, many or a size class.

>TRBD1|NA|TRBJ1-2|TRBV27
CASSLSATGPYGYTF
TGTGCCAGCAGTTTATCCGCGACAGGGCCCTATGGCTACACCTTC
>NA|NA|TRBJ2-3|TRBV10-3
CAISAGVLADTQYF
TGTGCCATCAGTGCGGGGGTATTAGCGGATACGCAGTATTTT
>TRBD1|NA|TRBJ2-2|TRBV29-1
CSVGDRNTGELFF
TGCAGCGTGGGGGACAGAAACACCGGGGAGCTGTTTTTT
>TRBD1|NA|TRBJ1-2|TRBV7-9
CASSLGQLSVYGYTF
TGTGCCAGCAGCCTGGGACAGCTTTCTGTCTATGGCTACACCTTC
>NA|NA|TRBJ1-1|TRBV18
CASSTGLDTEAFF
TGTGCCAGCTCCACAGGGTTGGACACTGAAGCTTTCTTT
>TRBD1|NA|TRBJ1-2|TRBV27
CASSLLRTGDYGYTF
TGTGCCAGCAGTTTATTAAGGACAGGGGACTATGGCTACACCTTC
>NA|few|TRBJ1-1|TRBV29-1
CSVVTNMNTEAFF
TGCAGCGTGGTGACAAACATGAACACTGAAGCTTTCTTT
>TRBD1|NA|TRBJ1-1|TRBV9
CASSGIRGKAFF
TGTGCCAGCAGCGGAATCAGGGGGAAAGCTTTCTTT
>NA|NA|TRBJ2-7|TRBV6-2/TRBV6-3
CASSKQGHEQYF
TGTGCCAGCAGTAAACAGGGCCACGAGCAGTACTTC
>NA|NA|TRBJ2-3|TRBV15
CATSRGGATDTQYF
TGTGCCACCAGCAGAGGGGGAGCCACAGATACGCAGTATTTT
>TRBD2|NA|TRBJ2-3|TRBV28
CASSFGGGTDTQYF
TGTGCCAGCAGTTTCGGGGGGGGCACAGATACGCAGTATTTT
>NA|NA|TRBJ1-1|TRBV19
CASSIQGPGGRTEAFF
TGTGCCAGTAGTATCCAGGGTCCGGGGGGCCGCACTGAAGCTTTCTTT
>TRBD1|NA|TRBJ2-5|TRBV5-6
CASSPGTGWETQYF
TGTGCCAGCAGCCCGGGGACAGGGTGGGAGACCCAGTACTTC
>TRBD1|NA|TRBJ1-1|TRBV18
CASSPRTGNKEAFF
TGTGCCAGCTCACCCCGGACAGGGAACAAAGAAGCTTTCTTT
>NA|NA|TRBJ2-2|TRBV2
CASSDGLSTGELFF
TGTGCCAGCAGTGACGGACTCTCCACCGGGGAGCTGTTTTTT
>TRBD2|NA|TRBJ2-5|TRBV19
CASSSGLAGVQTQYF
TGTGCCAGTAGTTCGGGACTAGCGGGAGTACAGACCCAGTACTTC
>NA|few|TRBJ1-5|TRBV30
CAWSVSQGPQHF
TGTGCCTGGAGTGTATCCCAGGGCCCTCAGCATTTT
>NA|NA|TRBJ2-2|TRBV25-1
CASSVSIGSRGTGELFF
TGTGCCAGCAGTGTATCCATAGGGTCGCGGGGCACCGGGGAGCTGTTTTTT
>TRBD1|once|TRBJ2-7|TRBV19
CASSRPGQGTYEQYF
TGTGCCAGTAGTAGGCCGGGACAGGGAACCTACGAGCAGTACTTC
>TRBD1|NA|TRBJ1-6|TRBV7-2
CASSGWTGGNSPLHF
TGTGCCAGCAGCGGATGGACAGGGGGCAATTCACCCCTCCACTTT
>TRBD2|once|TRBJ2-3|TRBV10-3
CAINGGVLTDTQYF
TGTGCCATCAACGGGGGGGTGCTCACAGATACGCAGTATTTT
>NA|NA|TRBJ1-1|TRBV5-5
CASSLNRRYTEAFF
TGTGCCAGCAGCTTAAATCGGCGGTACACTGAAGCTTTCTTT
>NA|NA|TRBJ1-1|TRBV18
CASSTNRENTEAFF
TGTGCCAGCTCAACAAACAGGGAGAACACTGAAGCTTTCTTT
>TRBD1|NA|TRBJ1-4|TRBV2
CASRPGTGYEKLFF
TGTGCCAGCAGGCCCGGGACAGGGTATGAAAAACTGTTTTTT
>NA|NA|TRBJ2-2|TRBV10-1
CASSEATVPGELFF
TGCGCCAGCAGTGAGGCGACAGTTCCGGGGGAGCTGTTTTTT
>NA|NA|TRBJ1-2|TRBV9
CASSVGSLYGYTF
TGTGCCAGCAGCGTAGGTAGTTTATATGGCTACACCTTC
>NA|NA|TRBJ2-5|TRBV10-2
CASSESTGGETQYF
TGCGCCAGCAGTGAGTCGACCGGCGGGGAGACCCAGTACTTC
>TRBD2|once|TRBJ2-1|TRBV5-6
CASDAGLAGAHNEQFF
TGTGCCAGCGACGCCGGACTAGCGGGTGCCCACAATGAGCAGTTCTTC
>TRBD2|NA|TRBJ2-7|TRBV11-3
CASAQGLDYEQYF
TGTGCCAGCGCCCAAGGACTAGACTACGAGCAGTACTTC
>NA|NA|TRBJ1-5|TRBV30
CAWSVLATWVNQPQHF
TGTGCCTGGAGTGTACTGGCGACTTGGGTGAATCAGCCCCAGCATTTT
>NA|NA|TRBJ1-2|TRBV4-3
CASVGNKGGYTF
TGCGCCAGTGTCGGGAATAAGGGTGGCTACACCTTC
>TRBD1|NA|TRBJ1-2|TRBV3-1/TRBV3-2
CASSRGDRESYGYTF
TGTGCCAGCAGCCGAGGGGACAGGGAGAGCTATGGCTACACCTTC
>NA|NA|TRBJ1-5|TRBV27
CASSRQGPRNQPQHF
TGTGCCAGCAGTCGGCAGGGTCCCCGCAATCAGCCCCAGCATTTT
>TRBD2|NA|TRBJ2-1|TRBV9
CASSVEGLGLAGDVNEQFF
TGTGCCAGCAGCGTAGAAGGCTTAGGGCTAGCGGGAGATGTGAATGAGCAGTTCTTC
>NA|NA|TRBJ1-1|TRBV28
CATHEAGMNTEAFF
TGTGCCACCCACGAGGCGGGGATGAACACTGAAGCTTTCTTT
>NA|NA|TRBJ1-2|TRBV7-9
CASSFGLQGSNYGYTF
TGTGCCAGCAGCTTTGGACTCCAAGGATCTAACTATGGCTACACCTTC
>NA|NA|TRBJ1-4|TRBV7-2
CASSLKGNGWGGEKLFF
TGTGCCAGCAGCTTGAAGGGGAACGGGTGGGGAGGTGAAAAACTGTTTTTT
>NA|NA|TRBJ2-2|TRBV7-9
CASSRLNTGELFF
TGTGCCAGCAGCAGACTCAACACCGGGGAGCTGTTTTTT
>TRBD2|NA|TRBJ2-3|TRBV30
CAWSKAGGPIDTQYF
TGTGCCTGGAGTAAAGCGGGGGGGCCTATAGATACGCAGTATTTT
>TRBD1|NA|TRBJ2-3|TRBV5-4
CASSLATGSTDTQYF
TGTGCCAGCAGCTTGGCGACAGGGAGCACAGATACGCAGTATTTT
>TRBD1|NA|TRBJ1-2|TRBV19
CASSIRYPTGVNYGYTF
TGTGCCAGTAGTATAAGATACCCGACAGGGGTAAACTATGGCTACACCTTC
>TRBD1|NA|TRBJ1-6|TRBV10-3
CAISTGGNSPLHF
TGTGCCATCAGCACAGGGGGGAATTCACCCCTCCACTTT
>NA|NA|TRBJ2-1|TRBV2
CASRGGYNEQFF
TGTGCCAGCAGGGGGGGATACAATGAGCAGTTCTTC
>TRBD1|NA|TRBJ1-1|TRBV24-1
CATMGQGAAEAFF
TGTGCCACCATGGGACAGGGGGCCGCTGAAGCTTTCTTT
>TRBD1|NA|TRBJ1-1|TRBV7-9
CASSAGQVGNTEAFF
TGTGCCAGCAGCGCGGGACAGGTTGGGAACACTGAAGCTTTCTTT
>TRBD2|NA|TRBJ2-1|TRBV2
CASSRPSRTSGSSYNEQFF
TGTGCCAGCAGTCGACCGAGTAGGACTAGCGGGAGCTCCTACAATGAGCAGTTCTTC
>TRBD1|NA|TRBJ1-4|TRBV9
CASSTGQSNEKLFF
TGTGCCAGCAGCACGGGACAGTCTAATGAAAAACTGTTTTTT
>NA|NA|TRBJ1-1|TRBV12-3/TRBV12-4
CASSLTKDTEAFF
TGTGCCAGCAGTTTAACTAAAGACACTGAAGCTTTCTTT
>TRBD1|NA|TRBJ1-1|TRBV4-1
CASSQEGTGLMNTEAFF
TGCGCCAGCAGCCAAGAGGGGACAGGGTTAATGAACACTGAAGCTTTCTTT
>NA|once|TRBJ1-1|TRBV12-3/TRBV12-4
CASTMQGLLEAFF
TGTGCCAGCACCATGCAGGGGTTATTGGAAGCTTTCTTT
>TRBD2|NA|TRBJ2-5|TRBV6-5
CASRVTSGSGKTQYF
TGTGCCAGCAGGGTGACTAGCGGGAGTGGGAAGACCCAGTACTTC
>NA|NA|TRBJ2-5|TRBV6-2/TRBV6-3
CASSSADRKETQYF
TGTGCCAGCAGTTCGGCCGACAGGAAAGAGACCCAGTACTTC
>TRBD1|NA|TRBJ1-2|TRBV11-3
CASSLQSGQGAEGYTF
TGTGCCAGCAGCTTACAGTCCGGACAGGGGGCTGAGGGCTACACCTTC
>NA|NA|TRBJ1-3|TRBV12-5
CASGPGTSGNTIYF
TGTGCTAGTGGCCCCGGGACTTCTGGAAACACCATATATTTT
>TRBD1|NA|TRBJ1-2|TRBV28
CASSSNRGLSHGYTF
TGTGCCAGCAGTTCTAACAGGGGGCTAAGCCATGGCTACACCTTC
>TRBD2|NA|TRBJ2-7|TRBV7-3
CASSPRGGFEQYF
TGTGCCAGCAGCCCCCGGGGGGGGTTCGAGCAGTACTTC
>TRBD2|NA|TRBJ2-3|TRBV6-4
CASSDSSRGGGDTQYF
TGTGCCAGCAGTGACTCGTCGCGGGGGGGCGGAGATACGCAGTATTTT
>NA|NA|TRBJ1-1|TRBV10-3
CAISDKGGTEAFF
TGTGCCATCAGTGATAAGGGCGGGACTGAAGCTTTCTTT
>NA|NA|TRBJ2-2|TRBV18
CASSPPRSEGKMVPGELFF
TGTGCCAGCTCACCACCGAGGTCGGAGGGGAAGATGGTTCCCGGGGAGCTGTTTTTT
>NA|NA|TRBJ2-1|TRBV4-1
CASSQEAVRLSSYNEQFF
TGCGCCAGCAGCCAAGAGGCGGTGCGACTGAGCTCCTACAATGAGCAGTTCTTC